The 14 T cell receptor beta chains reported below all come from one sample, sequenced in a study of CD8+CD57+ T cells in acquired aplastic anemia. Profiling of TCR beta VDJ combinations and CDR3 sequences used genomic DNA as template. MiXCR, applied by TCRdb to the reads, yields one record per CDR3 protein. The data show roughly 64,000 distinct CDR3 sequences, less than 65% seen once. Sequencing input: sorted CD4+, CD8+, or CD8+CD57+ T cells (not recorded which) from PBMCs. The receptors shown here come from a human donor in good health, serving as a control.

As DNA, the CDR3 is TGTGCCAGCAGTCGACCGGGACAGGACGAGCAGTACTTC. Translated, it gives CASSRPGQDEQYF. The chain employs TRBV6-1 and TRBJ2-7; 8 bases are shared with TRBD1. Germline loops: CDR1 MNHNS, CDR2 SASEGT. The V and J ends lost 5 bases and 5 bases, in that order; junction bases with no gene match: 5. The CDR3 loop spans 13 amino acids.

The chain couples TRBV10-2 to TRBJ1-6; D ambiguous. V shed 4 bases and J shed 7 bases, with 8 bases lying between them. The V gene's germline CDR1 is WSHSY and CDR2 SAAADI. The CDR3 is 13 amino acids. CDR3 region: CASSGDLNSPLHF. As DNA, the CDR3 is TGCGCCAGCAGTGGTGACCTGAATTCACCCCTCCACTTT.

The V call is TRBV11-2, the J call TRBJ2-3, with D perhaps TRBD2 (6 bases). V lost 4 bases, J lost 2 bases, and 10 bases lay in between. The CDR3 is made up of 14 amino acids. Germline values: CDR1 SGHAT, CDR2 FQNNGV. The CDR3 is CASSSGLYTDTQYF. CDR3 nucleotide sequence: TGTGCCAGCAGCTCGGGACTTTACACAGATACGCAGTATTTT.

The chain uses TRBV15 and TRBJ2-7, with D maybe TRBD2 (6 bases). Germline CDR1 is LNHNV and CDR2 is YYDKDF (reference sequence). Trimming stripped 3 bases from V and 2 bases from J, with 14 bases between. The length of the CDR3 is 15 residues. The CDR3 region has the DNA TGTGCCACCAGCAGGTCATTTAGCGGCGCCTACGAGCAGTACTTC. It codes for CATSRSFSGAYEQYF.

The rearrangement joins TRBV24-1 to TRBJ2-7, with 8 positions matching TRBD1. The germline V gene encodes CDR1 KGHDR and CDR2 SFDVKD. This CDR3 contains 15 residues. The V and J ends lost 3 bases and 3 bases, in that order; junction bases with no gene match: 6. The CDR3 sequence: CATSDPRTGIYEQYF. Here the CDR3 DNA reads TGTGCCACCAGTGATCCTAGGACAGGGATCTACGAGCAGTACTTC.

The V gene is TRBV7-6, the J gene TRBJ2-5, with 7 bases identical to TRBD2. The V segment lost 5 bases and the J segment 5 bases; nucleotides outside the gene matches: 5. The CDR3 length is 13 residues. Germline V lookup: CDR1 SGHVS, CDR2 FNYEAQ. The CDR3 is CASSPPRGETQYF. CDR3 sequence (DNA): TGTGCCAGCAGCCCCCCGCGGGGGGAGACCCAGTACTTC.

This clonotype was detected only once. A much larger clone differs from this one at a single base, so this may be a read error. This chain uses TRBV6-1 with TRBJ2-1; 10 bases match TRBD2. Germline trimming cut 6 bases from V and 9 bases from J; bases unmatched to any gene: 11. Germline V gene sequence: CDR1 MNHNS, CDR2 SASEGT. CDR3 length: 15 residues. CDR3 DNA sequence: TGTGCCAGCAGGGAACTAGCGGGACCTTCCACTGAGCAGTTCTTC. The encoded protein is CASRELAGPSTEQFF.

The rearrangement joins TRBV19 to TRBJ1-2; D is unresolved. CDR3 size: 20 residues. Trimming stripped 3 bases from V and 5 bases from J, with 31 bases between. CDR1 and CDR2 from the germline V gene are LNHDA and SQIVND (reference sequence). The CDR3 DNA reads TGTGCCAGTAGTATTTGGCTGGGATGGACCCGACCCCAGAATCCATATGGCTACACCTTC. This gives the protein CASSIWLGWTRPQNPYGYTF.

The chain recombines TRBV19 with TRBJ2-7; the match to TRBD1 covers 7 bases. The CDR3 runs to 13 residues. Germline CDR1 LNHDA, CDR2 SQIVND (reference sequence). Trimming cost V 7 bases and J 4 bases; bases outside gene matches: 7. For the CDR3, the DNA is TGTGCCAGTATAGAACAGGGGTCGTACGAGCAGTACTTC. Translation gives CASIEQGSYEQYF.

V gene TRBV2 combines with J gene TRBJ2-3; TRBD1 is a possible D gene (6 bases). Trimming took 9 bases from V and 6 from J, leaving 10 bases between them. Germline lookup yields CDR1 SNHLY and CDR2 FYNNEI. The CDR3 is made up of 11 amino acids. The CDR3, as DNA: TGTGCCAGACAGGGTCGGGATACGCAGTATTTT. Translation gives CARQGRDTQYF.

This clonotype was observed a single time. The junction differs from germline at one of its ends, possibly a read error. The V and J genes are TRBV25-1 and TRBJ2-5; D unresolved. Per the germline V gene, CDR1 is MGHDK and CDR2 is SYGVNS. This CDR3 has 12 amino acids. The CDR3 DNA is TGTGCCACCACGGATCCGCCGGAGACCCAGCAGTTC. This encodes CATTDPPETQQF. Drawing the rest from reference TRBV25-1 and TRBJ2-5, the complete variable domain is EADIYQTPRYLVIGTGKKITLECSQTMGHDKMYWYQQDPGMELHLIHYSYGVNSTEKGDLSSESTVSRIRTEHFPLTLESARPSHTSQYLCATTDPPETQQFGPGTRLLVL.

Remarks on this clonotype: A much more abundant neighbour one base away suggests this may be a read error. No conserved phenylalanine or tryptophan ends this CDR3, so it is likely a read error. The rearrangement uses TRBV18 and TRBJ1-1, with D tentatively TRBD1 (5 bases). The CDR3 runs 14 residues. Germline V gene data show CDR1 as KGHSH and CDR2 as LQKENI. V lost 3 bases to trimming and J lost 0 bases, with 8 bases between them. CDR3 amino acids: CASSPDKLNTEAFS. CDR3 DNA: TGTGCCAGCTCACCGGACAAGTTGAACACTGAAGCTTTCTCT.

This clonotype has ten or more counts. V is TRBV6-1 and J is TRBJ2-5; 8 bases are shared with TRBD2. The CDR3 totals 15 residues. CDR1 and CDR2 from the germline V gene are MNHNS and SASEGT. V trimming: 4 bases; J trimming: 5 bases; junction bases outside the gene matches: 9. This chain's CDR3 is CASSGGLVLPETQYF. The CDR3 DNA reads TGTGCCAGCAGTGGGGGACTAGTATTGCCCGAGACCCAGTACTTC.

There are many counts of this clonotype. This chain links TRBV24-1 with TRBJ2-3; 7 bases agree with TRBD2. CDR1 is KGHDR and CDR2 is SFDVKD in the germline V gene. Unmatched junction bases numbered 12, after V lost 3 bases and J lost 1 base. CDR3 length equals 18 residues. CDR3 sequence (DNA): TGTGCCACCAGTGATCCCCCGGGGGGAGGGGTCGGCACAGATACGCAGTATTTT. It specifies CATSDPPGGGVGTDTQYF.